This passage covers 26 T cell receptor beta chains from one sample sequenced in a study of neurological immune-mediated disorders. Stated time point: longitudinal time-point 1 (baseline). TCRdb itself ran the 5' RACE reads through MiXCR, one entry per CDR3 protein. The sample includes about 49,000 distinct CDR3 sequences, more than 8.5% of them seen just once. Material: PBMCs. The receptors originated from a woman aged 40-49 years in good health.

This clonotype was observed many times. The chain uses TRBV7-3 and TRBJ2-1, with 7 bases lining up with TRBD2. V shed 2 bases and J 5 bases; nucleotides not matched to a gene: 3. Germline CDR1 reads SGHTA; CDR2 reads FQGTGA. The CDR3 extends over 14 amino acids. The CDR3: CASSLAGEDNEQFF. Written as DNA, the CDR3 is TGTGCCAGCAGCTTAGCGGGGGAAGACAATGAGCAGTTCTTC.

This clonotype has at least ten counts. The chain has TRBV7-8 and TRBJ1-2; D is undetermined. The V gene lost 5 bases and the J gene lost 8 bases, with 18 bases spanning the gap. The CDR3 has 14 amino acids. From germline, CDR1 is SGHVS and CDR2 FQNEAQ. CDR3 bases: TGTGCCAGCAGCGTAACACGGCGATCGGGAGGCTACACCTTC. Translated: CASSVTRRSGGYTF.

This clonotype was seen at least ten times. The chain is built from TRBV12-3 or TRBV12-4 and TRBJ1-4; D remains ambiguous. Trimming removed 1 base at V and 8 bases at J, with 8 bases between. This CDR3 has 13 residues. The CDR3 DNA sequence: TGTGCCAGCAGTTTAGGGCGCGTAGAAAAACTGTTTTTT. Translating gives CASSLGRVEKLFF.

Points on this clonotype: A much larger clone differs from this one at a single base, so this may be a read error. The chain recombines TRBV5-1 with TRBJ1-3; D possibly corresponds to TRBD1 (6 bases). The ends were cut back, 3 bases at V and 4 bases at J, with 14 bases in the middle. The CDR3 has 15 residues. Germline V gene lookup returns CDR1 SGHRS and CDR2 YFSETQ. CDR3 DNA: TGCGCCAGCAGCTACATAGGGGGAACCGGAAACACCATATATTTT. Protein: CASSYIGGTGNTIYF.

There are a few counts of this clonotype. In nucleotides, the CDR3 is TGTGCCACGACAGGGGCCTACGAGCAGTACTTC. Its protein product is CATTGAYEQYF. This chain uses TRBV6-6 with TRBJ2-7; 8 bases are shared with TRBD1. The CDR3 is 11 residues long. Germline V lookup: CDR1 MNHNY, CDR2 SVGAGI (reference sequence). V was clipped by 10 bases and J by 2 bases; unmatched bases: 1.

This clonotype has a count of ten or more. V is TRBV27 and J is TRBJ2-2; D is unclear. V was clipped by 3 bases and J by 5 bases, with 10 bases between them. CDR3 size: 14 residues. Looked up from germline, CDR1 is MNHEY and CDR2 is SMNVEV (reference sequence). The CDR3 region has the DNA TGTGCCAGCAGTTTGGGAAAGGGAACCGGGGAGCTGTTTTTT. Its translation: CASSLGKGTGELFF.

This clonotype has at least ten counts. V is TRBV3-1 and J is TRBJ1-1; the D is unclear. V was cut by 4 bases and J by 1 base, with 7 bases left in between. The CDR3 consists of 13 residues. CDR1 and CDR2 (germline): LGHDT, YNNKEL (reference sequence). In nucleotides, the CDR3 is TGTGCCAGCAGCCGCCTGAGGAACACTGAAGCTTTCTTT. It codes for CASSRLRNTEAFF.

This clonotype appeared a few times. V gene TRBV6-5 combines with J gene TRBJ1-2; D gene uncertain. Deletions cut 2 bases from V and 1 base from J, with 8 bases between. The germline CDR1 and CDR2 sequences are MNHEY and SVGAGI. This CDR3 region has 14 residues. Here the CDR3 reads CASSYGFRNYGYTF. The CDR3 bases are TGTGCCAGCAGTTACGGGTTCCGTAACTATGGCTACACCTTC.

This clonotype came up many times. CDR3 nucleotides: TGTGCCAGCAGCCCCCCCCGGACAGCCTCCACAGATACGCAGTATTTT. It codes for CASSPPRTASTDTQYF. The V call is TRBV5-5, the J call TRBJ2-3; TRBD1 is a possible D gene (6 bases). Trimming left V 4 bases short and J 2 bases short, with 17 bases between. CDR1 and CDR2 (germline): SGHKS, YYEKEE (reference sequence). The length of the CDR3 is 16 residues.

This clonotype was counted ten times or more. The junction shows a germline mismatch at one end, possibly a read error. The chain carries TRBV15 and TRBJ2-7; D is ambiguous. Germline CDR1 reads LNHNV; CDR2 reads YYDKDF (reference sequence). The CDR3 runs 14 residues. The CDR3, as DNA: TGTGCCACCAGCAGAGATAGGTTTTCCTCCGAGCAGTACTTC. It encodes CATSRDRFSSEQYF.

At least ten counts were recorded for this clonotype. The V and J genes are TRBV12-3 or TRBV12-4 and TRBJ2-7; D not certain. Trimming took off 6 bases at V and 4 bases at J, with 16 bases between the two ends. The CDR3 spans 14 residues. CDR3 nucleotides: TGTGCCAGCAGCTTCGGGCCGGCCATTTACGAGCAGTACTTC. It yields the protein CASSFGPAIYEQYF.

This clonotype is categorized as medium-sized. The chain has TRBV5-6 and TRBJ2-3, with 10 positions matching TRBD1. The CDR3 runs 15 residues. Per germline, CDR1 SGHDT and CDR2 YYEEEE. V lost 4 bases, J lost 9 bases, and 11 bases stayed unmatched. DNA of the CDR3: TGTGCCAGCAGCGGGGACAGGGGTCGTAGTGGGACGCAGTATTTT. Its protein product is CASSGDRGRSGTQYF.

This clonotype has a count of ten or more. CDR3 loop: CSASRGGGKNIQYF. The CDR3 DNA reads as TGCAGTGCTAGCAGGGGTGGGGGCAAAAACATTCAGTACTTC. The V and J genes are TRBV20-1 and TRBJ2-4; TRBD1 is a possible D gene (6 bases). The V gene's germline CDR1 is DFQATT and CDR2 SNEGSKA (reference sequence). The CDR3 is 14 amino acids. Trimming took off 3 bases at V and 3 bases at J, with 12 bases between the two ends.

This clonotype was recorded at least ten times. This chain joins TRBV10-2 and TRBJ2-7; 7 bases are shared with TRBD1. Trimming took 6 bases from V and 4 from J; bases not matched to a gene: 3. The CDR3 sequence is 12 residues long. Germline CDR1 is WSHSY and CDR2 is SAAADI. Here the CDR3 reads CASSQQGYEQYF. The CDR3 DNA sequence: TGCGCCAGCAGCCAACAGGGGTACGAGCAGTACTTC.

This clonotype appeared many times. V and J are TRBV20-1 and TRBJ2-7; D gene unclear. CDR3 length: 12 amino acids. Germline V gene lookup returns CDR1 DFQATT and CDR2 SNEGSKA (reference sequence). With 1 base removed from V and 6 bases from J, the gap between germline ends came to 10 bases. The chain's CDR3 is CSARGALSEQYF. The CDR3 DNA reads TGCAGTGCTAGAGGGGCCCTCTCCGAGCAGTACTTC.

This clonotype was counted ten times or more. V gene TRBV7-7 combines with J gene TRBJ2-5; D is unclear. With 4 bases removed from V and 6 bases from J, the gap between germline ends came to 12 bases. Germline loops: CDR1 SSHAT, CDR2 FNYEAQ (reference sequence). CDR3 length equals 13 residues. This chain's CDR3 is CASSSQRDQTQYF. For the CDR3, the DNA is TGTGCCAGCAGCTCCCAAAGGGATCAGACCCAGTACTTC.

This clonotype was counted at least ten times. The chain employs TRBV5-6 and TRBJ1-6; D gene unclear. Trimming shortened V by 4 bases and J by 7 bases, and 15 bases separated the two germline ends. Germline V gene lookup returns CDR1 SGHDT and CDR2 YYEEEE. The CDR3 consists of 15 residues. In DNA form, the CDR3 reads TGTGCCAGCAGCGTGGACGACTACGGGAATTCACCCCTCCACTTT. The encoded protein is CASSVDDYGNSPLHF.

This clonotype was detected many times. V gene TRBV5-6 combines with J gene TRBJ2-2, with 8 bases identical to TRBD2. The CDR3 is made up of 14 amino acids. The germline V gene has CDR1 SGHDT and CDR2 YYEEEE. Trimming cost V 4 bases and J 7 bases; bases outside gene matches: 6. The CDR3 sequence: CASSVLAGVGELFF. The CDR3, as DNA: TGTGCCAGCAGCGTCCTAGCGGGCGTCGGGGAGCTGTTTTTT.

A note on this clonotype: This could be a read error, since a much larger clone is one nucleotide away. V and J are TRBV7-2 and TRBJ2-3; D unclear. Germline CDR1 SGHTA, CDR2 FQGNSA. The CDR3 runs 13 residues. The CDR3 sequence: CASSLNLEDMQYF. CDR3 nucleotide sequence: TGTGCCAGCAGCTTAAACTTGGAAGATATGCAGTATTTT.

This clonotype was picked up one time. The V call is TRBV7-9, the J call TRBJ1-2; D unresolved. Between the trimmed V and J ends, which lost 5 bases and 6 bases, there was a span of 25 bases. The CDR3 runs to 17 residues. Germline V gene lookup returns CDR1 SEHNR and CDR2 FQNEAQ (reference sequence). For the CDR3, the DNA is TGTGCCAGCAGCCGGCCGGGGATCCTAAGAGCCAGAGATGGCTACACCTTC. It is translated as CASSRPGILRARDGYTF.

The genes are TRBV6-5 and TRBJ1-1; unclear D gene. The CDR3 runs 15 residues. Germline CDR1 MNHEY, CDR2 SVGAGI. Deletions cut 7 bases from V and 4 bases from J, with 19 bases between. The chain's CDR3 is CASTLDRGFGTEAFF. The CDR3 coding sequence is TGTGCCAGCACCTTAGACCGGGGTTTCGGCACTGAAGCTTTCTTT.

This clonotype was recorded at least ten times. V usage is TRBV4-2 and J usage is TRBJ1-1, with D uncertain. Germline loops: CDR1 LGHNA, CDR2 YNFKEQ. The CDR3 sequence is 13 residues long. V was clipped by 2 bases and J by 4 bases, with 8 bases between them. The CDR3 sequence: CASSQSEATEAFF. The CDR3 nucleotides read TGTGCCAGCAGCCAATCGGAGGCCACTGAAGCTTTCTTT.

This clonotype was seen many times. The gene calls are TRBV7-2 and TRBJ1-2; possible D gene TRBD1, 6 bases. Trimming cost V 4 bases and J 6 bases, with 15 bases left between them. Germline CDR1 reads SGHTA; CDR2 reads FQGNSA. The CDR3 totals 14 residues. The CDR3 region is CASSSPRAGDGYTF. In DNA form, the CDR3 reads TGTGCCAGCAGCTCTCCGAGGGCAGGGGATGGCTACACCTTC.

This clonotype was recorded at least ten times. J is TRBJ2-7 and V is TRBV5-1, with 9 bases that match TRBD1. Germline V gives CDR1 SGHRS, CDR2 YFSETQ. CDR3 size: 15 residues. V trimming: 4 bases; J trimming: 3 bases; junction bases outside the gene matches: 8. In DNA, the CDR3 is TGCGCCAGCAGCGCCGCCTCGGGACAGGGCTACGAGCAGTACTTC. Translation: CASSAASGQGYEQYF.

This clonotype was observed at least ten times. The chain is built from TRBV9 and TRBJ2-7; TRBD2 might be the D (6 bases). Germline CDR1 SGDLS, CDR2 YYNGEE. The CDR3 covers 14 residues. Trimming cost V 2 bases and J 3 bases, with 12 bases left between them. The CDR3 loop is CASSVEGIGYEQYF. CDR3 nucleotide sequence: TGTGCCAGCAGCGTGGAGGGAATAGGCTACGAGCAGTACTTC. The full variable domain, in which reference TRBV9 and TRBJ2-7 provide the parts outside the CDR3, is DSGVTQTPKHLITATGQRVTLRCSPRSGDLSVYWYQQSLDQGLQFLIQYYNGEERAKGNILERFSAQQFPDLHSELNLSSLELGDSALYFCASSVEGIGYEQYFGPGTRLTVT.

This clonotype was found many times. This chain connects TRBV5-1 to TRBJ1-1; TRBD1 is a possible D gene (5 bases). Germline V gives CDR1 SGHRS, CDR2 YFSETQ. V lost 4 bases and J lost 4, with 17 bases in between. The CDR3 spans 15 residues. The CDR3 bases are TGCGCCAGCAGCATGGGGCCGGGGGTGGGCACTGAAGCTTTCTTT. Amino acids: CASSMGPGVGTEAFF.